This section outlines one T cell receptor (beta chain) sequence together with its context. Mismatch with germline at one junction end may stem from a read error. Then a second PCR, running roughly 7 to 11 cycles, was carried out with a sample-barcoded 5' primer and a J-beta primer mix. TCRdb re-called the 5' RACE reads with MiXCR, one entry per CDR3 protein. The sample records 650,000 to 1,000,000 distinct CDR3 sequences, roughly 40% being singletons. These data originate in a study of blood T cells in healthy people across ages. This CDR3 has 12 amino acids. CDR1 is GTSNPN and CDR2 is SVGIG in the germline V gene (reference sequence).

The TCR was taken from a man aged 18 to 29 in good health. Input material: blood. The chain employs TRBV30 and TRBJ2-4; D call uncertain. The J call may be mistaken, given a closer DNA end match to TRBJ2-7. The CDR3, as DNA: TGTGTCTGGAGTGTTATGGTCTACGAGCAGTACTTC. This encodes CVWSVMVYEQYF.